Listed below are T cell receptor beta chains from one sample, sequenced in a study of vaccination and CD4 T cells after COVID-19. Their antigen targets remain unknown. TCRdb re-called the PCR reads through MiXCR, storing one row per CDR3 protein. The table records some 20,000 distinct CDR3 sequences, approximately 45% of them present only once. This sample comprised CD4+ T cells from blood, cultured in vitro, obtained after SARS-CoV-2 vaccination. All receptors derive from a human donor who had recovered from COVID-19. Each CDR3 is given with its conserved first and last residue. A D gene is named only where the DNA matches it firmly. Size is stated for part of the rows, as once, few or many counts, or as a class when the clone is expanded.

J | size | length | V | D | CDR3 | DNA
TRBJ2-5 | NA | 13 | TRBV19 | NA | CARALAGQETQYF | TGTGCCAGGGCCTTAGCCGGGCAAGAGACCCAGTACTTC
TRBJ1-2 | few | 13 | TRBV6-1 | NA | CASSEAGNYGYTF | TGTGCCAGCAGTGAAGCAGGGAACTATGGCTACACCTTC
TRBJ1-1 | NA | 10 | TRBV6-1 | NA | CASGYTEAFF | TGTGCCAGCGGGTACACTGAAGCTTTCTTT
TRBJ2-7 | NA | 12 | TRBV28 | NA | CASSLGQYEQYF | TGTGCCAGCAGTTTGGGCCAATACGAGCAGTACTTC
TRBJ2-3 | few | 13 | TRBV10-3 | NA | CAISESATATQYF | TGTGCCATCAGTGAGTCAGCTACAGCAACGCAGTATTTT
TRBJ2-2 | few | 14 | TRBV7-9 | NA | CASSFRPEAGELFF | TGTGCCAGCAGCTTCCGTCCGGAGGCCGGGGAGCTGTTTTTT
TRBJ2-1 | NA | 15 | TRBV19 | TRBD1 | CASSTGQGSYNEQFF | TGTGCCAGTAGTACCGGACAGGGATCCTACAATGAGCAGTTCTTC
TRBJ1-2 | few | 13 | TRBV28 | NA | CASSEKSLGGYTF | TGTGCCAGCAGTGAGAAAAGCCTCGGGGGCTACACCTTC
TRBJ1-1 | NA | 14 | TRBV27 | NA | CASSLLGADTEAFF | TGTGCCAGCAGTTTGTTGGGCGCGGACACTGAAGCTTTCTTT
TRBJ2-3 | few | 18 | TRBV20-1 | TRBD2 | CSARTWGLAGSSTDTQYF | TGCAGTGCTAGAACGTGGGGACTAGCGGGATCTAGCACAGATACGCAGTATTTT
TRBJ1-1 | few | 13 | TRBV20-1 | NA | CSAREKGELLAFF | TGCAGTGCTAGAGAGAAAGGGGAGTTGCTAGCTTTCTTT
TRBJ2-1 | NA | 14 | TRBV7-2 | TRBD2 | CASSSLAEINEQFF | TGTGCCAGCAGCTCACTAGCGGAAATCAATGAGCAGTTCTTC
TRBJ2-1 | few | 13 | TRBV19 | NA | CASSGTRNNEQFF | TGTGCCAGTAGCGGAACACGCAACAATGAGCAGTTCTTC
TRBJ1-6 | few | 12 | TRBV9 | NA | CASSSGTSPLHF | TGTGCCAGCAGCTCCGGGACGTCACCCCTCCACTTT
TRBJ1-6 | medium-sized | 12 | TRBV6-1 | NA | CASTVGVDTLHF | TGTGCCAGCACCGTGGGGGTAGACACCCTCCACTTT
TRBJ1-2 | NA | 14 | TRBV30 | TRBD1 | CAWGQGPRPGGYTF | TGTGCCTGGGGACAGGGGCCTCGGCCTGGTGGCTACACCTTC
TRBJ1-1 | few | 14 | TRBV6-5 | TRBD1 | CASSLDRRVTEAFF | TGTGCCAGCAGTTTGGACAGGCGGGTTACTGAAGCTTTCTTT
TRBJ1-1 | few | 12 | TRBV18 | TRBD1 | CASSPRGGGAFF | TGTGCCAGCTCCCCCAGGGGGGGGGGAGCTTTCTTT
TRBJ1-2 | NA | 16 | TRBV7-2 | TRBD1 | CASSLALGQGFDGYTF | TGTGCCAGCAGCTTAGCCCTGGGACAGGGTTTCGATGGCTACACCTTC
TRBJ1-1 | NA | 14 | TRBV11-3 | NA | CASRIRQENTEAFF | TGTGCCAGCAGAATTAGACAGGAGAACACTGAAGCTTTCTTT
TRBJ2-2 | NA | 11 | TRBV2 | NA | CASRVAGELFF | TGTGCCAGCAGGGTAGCCGGGGAGCTGTTTTTT
TRBJ2-2 | NA | 15 | TRBV20-1 | NA | CSARDVWQGDGELFF | TGCAGTGCTAGAGATGTATGGCAGGGTGACGGGGAGCTGTTTTTT
TRBJ1-6 | once | 15 | TRBV6-2/TRBV6-3 | NA | CASSRQSSYNSPLHF | TGTGCCAGCAGTAGACAGAGCTCCTATAATTCACCCCTCCACTTT
TRBJ1-1 | NA | 14 | TRBV7-9 | NA | CASSAGPPSTEAFF | TGTGCCAGCAGCGCCGGACCCCCGAGCACTGAAGCTTTCTTT
TRBJ2-7 | NA | 15 | TRBV6-5 | NA | CASSYSGRDPYEQYF | TGTGCCAGCAGTTACTCGGGTAGGGACCCCTACGAGCAGTACTTC
TRBJ2-5 | NA | 12 | TRBV20-1 | NA | CSASREEETQYF | TGCAGTGCTAGTCGGGAAGAAGAGACCCAGTACTTC
TRBJ2-7 | few | 13 | TRBV20-1 | TRBD1 | CSAPTGGWREQYF | TGCAGTGCTCCAACAGGGGGCTGGAGAGAGCAGTACTTC
TRBJ1-5 | few | 14 | TRBV7-2 | NA | CASSGGNSNQPQHF | TGTGCCAGCAGCGGAGGGAATAGCAATCAGCCCCAGCATTTT
TRBJ2-5 | NA | 14 | TRBV28 | TRBD1 | CASSSSWDRETQYF | TGTGCCAGCAGCTCATCCTGGGACAGAGAGACCCAGTACTTC
TRBJ1-5 | NA | 15 | TRBV20-1 | NA | CSARRTGTQNQPQHF | TGCAGTGCTAGGCGTACCGGGACACAAAATCAGCCCCAGCATTTT
TRBJ1-6 | few | 14 | TRBV23-1 | TRBD1 | CASSKGQVRSPLHF | TGCGCCAGCAGTAAAGGACAGGTCCGTTCACCCCTCCACTTT
TRBJ1-5 | NA | 14 | TRBV28 | NA | CASSAGAGHQPQHF | TGTGCCAGCAGCGCCGGGGCCGGCCATCAGCCCCAGCATTTT
TRBJ2-5 | NA | 16 | TRBV7-9 | NA | CASSLALRNLGETQYF | TGTGCCAGCAGCTTAGCGCTCAGAAATCTGGGGGAGACCCAGTACTTC
TRBJ2-1 | NA | 16 | TRBV7-9 | NA | CASSILNTGSYNEQFF | TGTGCCAGCAGCATACTTAATACAGGGTCCTACAATGAGCAGTTCTTC
TRBJ2-3 | NA | 16 | TRBV25-1 | NA | CASSELGGSSTDTQYF | TGTGCCAGCAGTGAATTAGGGGGGTCTAGCACAGATACGCAGTATTTT
TRBJ2-5 | few | 14 | TRBV7-2 | NA | CASSLGTGSKTQYF | TGTGCCAGCAGCTTAGGAACAGGGTCCAAGACCCAGTACTTC
TRBJ2-7 | NA | 10 | TRBV20-1 | NA | CSAGVDEQYF | TGCAGTGCTGGGGTCGACGAGCAGTACTTC
TRBJ2-3 | NA | 16 | TRBV24-1 | TRBD2 | CATSDFGLAVTDTQYF | TGTGCCACCAGTGATTTCGGACTAGCGGTCACAGATACGCAGTATTTT
TRBJ1-5 | few | 15 | TRBV7-2 | NA | CASSPLFHSNQPQHF | TGTGCCAGCAGCCCGCTTTTTCATAGCAATCAGCCCCAGCATTTT
TRBJ2-4 | NA | 17 | TRBV6-2/TRBV6-3 | TRBD2 | CASRTTGTSGTKNIQYF | TGTGCCAGCAGAACAACCGGGACTAGCGGGACCAAAAACATTCAGTACTTC
TRBJ2-3 | few | 14 | TRBV24-1 | NA | CATRQGTGTDTQYF | TGTGCCACCAGACAGGGGACTGGCACAGATACGCAGTATTTT
TRBJ1-2 | NA | 14 | TRBV18 | NA | CASSPLGGRNGYTF | TGTGCCAGCTCACCACTCGGGGGCCGAAATGGCTACACCTTC
TRBJ2-7 | NA | 14 | TRBV19 | NA | CASSSGLYLSEQYF | TGTGCCAGTAGTTCCGGACTCTACCTCTCCGAGCAGTACTTC
TRBJ1-2 | few | 14 | TRBV6-1 | NA | CASSPQPGNYGYTF | TGTGCCAGCAGCCCCCAGCCAGGGAACTATGGCTACACCTTC
TRBJ2-5 | NA | 14 | TRBV6-2/TRBV6-3 | NA | CASSHYTSQETQYF | TGTGCCAGCAGTCATTACACCAGCCAAGAGACCCAGTACTTC
TRBJ1-2 | NA | 12 | TRBV20-1 | NA | CSAEQAYYGYTF | TGCAGTGCTGAGCAGGCGTACTATGGCTACACCTTC
TRBJ2-7 | NA | 15 | TRBV11-3 | TRBD2 | CASSSGLAGSYEQYF | TGTGCCAGCAGCTCGGGACTAGCGGGCTCCTACGAGCAGTACTTC
TRBJ1-2 | few | 11 | TRBV7-2 | TRBD1 | CASTTGGGYTF | TGTGCCAGCACCACAGGGGGTGGCTACACCTTC
TRBJ1-6 | NA | 14 | TRBV10-3 | NA | CAISESPFDSPLHF | TGTGCCATCAGTGAGAGCCCCTTCGATTCACCCCTCCACTTT
TRBJ1-2 | NA | 13 | TRBV6-1 | NA | CASSASGAGEYTF | TGTGCCAGCAGTGCGTCCGGGGCCGGAGAGTACACCTTC
TRBJ2-1 | NA | 14 | TRBV7-8 | TRBD2 | CASLAGGRYNEQFF | TGTGCCAGCTTAGCGGGGGGGCGGTACAATGAGCAGTTCTTC
TRBJ1-2 | few | 14 | TRBV20-1 | NA | CSAKQDPANYGYTF | TGCAGTGCTAAACAGGACCCTGCTAACTATGGCTACACCTTC
TRBJ1-1 | NA | 14 | TRBV19 | NA | CASVPRWENTEAFF | TGTGCCAGCGTACCCCGGTGGGAGAACACTGAAGCTTTCTTT